A single sample is the source of the 9 T cell receptor beta chains below, sequenced in a study of CD8 T cells in Susac syndrome. After extraction with the RNeasy kit, 0.5 to 1 ug of the RNA was reverse transcribed using random hexamers. TCRdb independently ran MiXCR on the immunoSEQ multiplex PCR reads; one entry per CDR3 protein. The sample lists under 250,000 distinct CDR3 sequences, 85% to 95% seen once, with under 0.2% in the top ten. Material for sequencing was CD4+ T cells from PBMCs. Receptors were obtained from a human donor with Susac syndrome.

For the CDR3, the DNA is TGCAGTGCCGGGGACAGGGGCGGTCAGCCCCAGCATTTT. Encoded protein: CSAGDRGGQPQHF. The chain combines TRBV20-1 with TRBJ1-5, with 10 bases identical to TRBD1. Trimming at V came to 6 bases and at J to 6 bases, leaving 5 bases not matched to a gene. The germline V gene encodes CDR1 DFQATT and CDR2 SNEGSKA (reference sequence). The CDR3 runs 13 residues.

This clonotype has more than one count but fewer than ten. The V gene is TRBV7-9, the J gene TRBJ2-5; D possibly corresponds to TRBD1 (6 bases). Germline-derived CDR1 and CDR2 are SEHNR and FQNEAQ (reference sequence). The V end lost 4 bases, the J end lost 4 bases, and 13 bases lay between the germline ends. This CDR3 contains 14 residues. The chain's CDR3 is CASSSRVQGETQYF. For the CDR3, the DNA is TGTGCCAGCAGCTCCCGTGTACAGGGAGAGACCCAGTACTTC.

This rearrangement joins TRBV3-1 to TRBJ2-5; D is possibly TRBD2 (7 bases). Germline V gives CDR1 LGHDT, CDR2 YNNKEL (reference sequence). This CDR3 has 13 amino acids. The V end lost 8 bases, the J end lost 2 bases, and 12 bases lay between the germline ends. CDR3 amino acids: CASQEGGQETQYF. The CDR3 DNA is TGTGCCAGCCAAGAGGGGGGGCAAGAGACCCAGTACTTC.

The J gene is TRBJ2-5, the V gene TRBV3-1; possibly TRBD1 or TRBD2 for D (5 bases each). The V end lost 4 bases, the J end lost 5 bases, and 8 bases lay between the germline ends. There are 12 residues in the CDR3. Per the germline V gene, CDR1 is LGHDT and CDR2 is YNNKEL (reference sequence). CDR3 amino acids: CASSRRDETQYF. CDR3 DNA: TGTGCCAGCAGCCGCAGGGACGAGACCCAGTACTTC.

This chain connects TRBV20-1 to TRBJ2-3, with TRBD2 matching over 14 bases. Unmatched junction bases numbered 5, after V lost 6 bases and J lost 0 bases. The CDR3 contains 16 residues. From germline, CDR1 is DFQATT and CDR2 SNEGSKA (reference sequence). The CDR3 coding sequence is TGCAGTGCCCATGGACTAGCGGGGGGAAGCACAGATACGCAGTATTTT. Protein product: CSAHGLAGGSTDTQYF.

V is TRBV30 and J is TRBJ2-7; D may be TRBD2 (5 bases). With 5 bases removed from V and 3 bases from J, the gap between germline ends came to 8 bases. This CDR3 region has 11 residues. Germline V gives CDR1 GTSNPN, CDR2 SVGIG (reference sequence). CDR3 bases: TGTGCCTGGGCCCGGGACTACGAGCAGTACTTC. Translation gives CAWARDYEQYF. The full variable domain, with the rest looked up from reference TRBV30 and TRBJ2-7, is SQTIHQWPATLVQPVGSPLSLECTVEGTSNPNLYWYRQAAGRGLQLLFYSVGIGQISSEVPQNLSASRPQDRQFILSSKKLLLSDSGFYLCAWARDYEQYFGPGTRLTVT.

V usage is TRBV5-1 and J usage is TRBJ2-7; 9 positions match TRBD1. The CDR3 sequence is 14 residues long. Trimming took 5 bases from V and 1 from J; bases not matched to a gene: 4. The V gene's germline CDR1 is SGHRS and CDR2 YFSETQ. CDR3 DNA sequence: TGCGCCAGCAGGAGGACAGGGGCGTCCTACGAGCAGTACTTC. It specifies CASRRTGASYEQYF.

This sequence joins TRBV5-4 and TRBJ2-7; D is unresolved. The CDR3 extends over 13 amino acids. Trimming stripped 3 bases from V and 6 bases from J, with 13 bases between. The germline V gene has CDR1 SGHNT and CDR2 YYREEE (reference sequence). The CDR3 loop reads CASSSDQAGEQYF. The CDR3 DNA follows: TGTGCCAGCAGCTCTGACCAGGCCGGCGAGCAGTACTTC.

The chain joins TRBV7-9 to TRBJ2-7; no clear D gene. Per germline, CDR1 SEHNR and CDR2 FQNEAQ (reference sequence). This CDR3 is 14 amino acids long. Trimming removed 5 bases at V and 6 bases at J, with 17 bases between. CDR3 coding DNA: TGTGCCAGCAGCCCGTTACTCGAGGCAACCGAGCAGTACTTC. The encoded protein is CASSPLLEATEQYF. Drawing the rest from reference TRBV7-9 and TRBJ2-7, the complete variable domain is DTGVSQNPRHKITKRGQNVTFRCDPISEHNRLYWYRQTLGQGPEFLTYFQNEAQLEKSRLLSDRFSAERPKGSFSTLEIQRTEQGDSAMYLCASSPLLEATEQYFGPGTRLTVT.